The sample holds many counts of the clone carrying this T cell receptor beta chain. Being one base from a much bigger clone, this may be a read error. This CDR3 comprises 13 residues. V gave up 5 bases and J gave up 3 bases, with 11 bases separating them. The data stem from a study of T cells in Graves' hyperthyroidism and ophthalmopathy. RNA transcripts served as the template for amplifying TCR beta CDR3 regions. HTBI primers were employed in a first-round RT-PCR of the TCR CDR3. TCRdb analysed the multiplex PCR reads with MiXCR anew, one entry per CDR3 protein. The sample lists more than 50,000 distinct CDR3 sequences; roughly 50% were seen once.

This TCR came from a woman in her sixties with Graves' ophthalmopathy. Sequencing input: blood. The chain uses TRBV12-3 or TRBV12-4 and TRBJ2-7; D is possibly TRBD2 (6 bases). As DNA, the CDR3 is TGTGCCAGCAGTCTGCCGGGGGTCTACGAGCAGTACTTC. Protein product: CASSLPGVYEQYF.